The clone carrying this T cell receptor (beta chain) came up a few times. Its antigen is unidentified. After 5'RACE with constant-segment primers, TCR alpha and TCR beta cDNA libraries carrying sample barcodes and UMIs were obtained. TCRdb independently ran MiXCR on the 5' RACE reads; one entry per CDR3 protein. Among roughly 280,000 distinct CDR3 sequences listed, 8.2% were seen once. This record belongs to a study of T-cell memory formation after mild COVID-19. Study in general: Largely, TCR clusters stayed within a single donor.

The CDR3 has 14 residues. CDR1 SGHTA and CDR2 FQGTGA come from the germline V gene. V was pared by 2 bases and J by 4 bases, with 10 bases between. Findings and caveats of the study: Clones that got smaller from day 15 to 85 had even CD4/CD8, while clones growing later tipped toward CD4+. The authors did not confirm SARS-CoV-2 specificity of second-wave clones peaking day 37.

The rearrangement uses TRBV7-3 and TRBJ2-3; D unresolved. This TCR came from a man aged 18 to 30 who had mild COVID-19 (a few samples of this study predate the infection). Cell type and time point are not known. Material: PBMCs or a T cell subset sorted from them (not recorded which). The DNA for the CDR3 is TGTGCCAGCAGCTTAGGGGTAGCTTCAGATACGCAGTATTTT. Its protein product is CASSLGVASDTQYF.